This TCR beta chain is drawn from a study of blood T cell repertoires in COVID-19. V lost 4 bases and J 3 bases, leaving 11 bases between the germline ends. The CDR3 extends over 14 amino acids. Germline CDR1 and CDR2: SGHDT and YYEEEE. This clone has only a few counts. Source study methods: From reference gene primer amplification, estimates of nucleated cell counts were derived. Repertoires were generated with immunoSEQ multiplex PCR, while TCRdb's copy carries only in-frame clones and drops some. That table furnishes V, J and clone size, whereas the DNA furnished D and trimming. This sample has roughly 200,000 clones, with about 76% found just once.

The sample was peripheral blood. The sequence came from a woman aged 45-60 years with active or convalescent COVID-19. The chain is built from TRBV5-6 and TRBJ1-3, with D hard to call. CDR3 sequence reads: CASSLPPVGNTIYF. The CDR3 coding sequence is TGTGCCAGCAGCCTACCCCCGGTTGGAAACACCATATATTTT.